Ten or more counts support the clone carrying this TCR beta chain. Its antigen is unknown. Preparation of TCR beta libraries was done by quantitative 5'-RACE with molecular barcodes. TCRdb used MiXCR to reprocess the 5' RACE reads, holding one entry per CDR3 protein. Here the sample spans about 130,000 distinct CDR3 sequences, roughly an eighth being singletons. The entry originates in a study of CD8 T cells in ankylosing spondylitis. Study observations and caveats: A motif of eight or nine highly homologous TCR beta variants was seen as apparently characteristic of ankylosing spondylitis blood.

Per germline, CDR1 ENHRY and CDR2 SYGVKD. V dropped 0 bases and J dropped 4 bases, with 12 bases sitting between them. This CDR3 spans 16 amino acids. Sequenced input: blood, either unsorted or a sorted T cell fraction (not recorded which). The chain employs TRBV10-3 and TRBJ2-2; D gene unclear. The sequence came from a female donor with ankylosing spondylitis or in good health (not recorded which). CDR3 nucleotide sequence: TGTGCCATCAGTGAGTCAAAAGGGTTCGGCACCGGGGAGCTGTTTTTT. This translates into CAISESKGFGTGELFF.